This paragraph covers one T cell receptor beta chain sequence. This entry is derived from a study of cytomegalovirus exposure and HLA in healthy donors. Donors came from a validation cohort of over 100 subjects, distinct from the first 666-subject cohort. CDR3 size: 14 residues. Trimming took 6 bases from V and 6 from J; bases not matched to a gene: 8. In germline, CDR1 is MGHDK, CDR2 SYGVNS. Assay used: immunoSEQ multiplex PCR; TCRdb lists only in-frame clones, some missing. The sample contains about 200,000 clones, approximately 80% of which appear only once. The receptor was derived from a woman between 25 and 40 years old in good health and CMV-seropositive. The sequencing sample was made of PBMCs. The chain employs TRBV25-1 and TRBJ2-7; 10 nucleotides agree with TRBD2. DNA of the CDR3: TGTGCCAGCAGGGAGGCTAGCGGGAGTAGCGAGCAGTACTTC. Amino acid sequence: CASREASGSSEQYF.